The present TCR beta chain was sequenced within a study of shared clonotypes between healthy human individuals. Sequencing used immunoSEQ multiplex PCR; TCRdb keeps in-frame clones, though not all of them. The sample holds under 2.5 million clones, 92% seen once. Study-wide results and limits: The sharing of 4.5% to 5% of naive CD4 clonotypes was seen across several donors. The researchers took only blood, and tissue repertoires probably look different.

Points on this clone: Antigen unknown.

The clonotype was recovered from a man between 18 and 29 years old in good health. Some clones in this sample may be carry-over from other donors' samples. Sequenced sample: naive CD4+ T cells from PBMCs. Stated subset: CD45RA+ positively selected.

The CDR3 region has the DNA TGTGCCAGCAGCCAAGAAGGCGGGAGGGCGGATACGCAGTATTTT. This encodes CASSQEGGRADTQYF. V is TRBV4-2 and J is TRBJ2-3, with TRBD2 matching 9 bases. Germline CDR1 and CDR2: LGHNA and YNFKEQ. The CDR3 is 15 residues long. V lost 0 bases to trimming and J lost 6 bases; unmatched junction nucleotides: 4.